This TCR beta chain was captured in a study of vaccination and CD4 T cells after COVID-19. The overall study: Controls used CEFX viral epitopes (positive), HIV-1 Nef peptides (negative), or no peptide.

Treatment denoted: roughly ten-day PBMC culture with coronavirus spike peptide pools or control peptides (ViraFEST assay). On this clonotype itself: No antigen is known for it.

With the Oncomine TCR Beta short-read assay, DNA from cultured CD4+ T cells was sequenced. It was from cultured CD4+ T cells that genomic DNA was extracted. One entry per CDR3 protein results from TCRdb running MiXCR on the PCR reads. The sample lists about 7,100 distinct CDR3 sequences, 60% to 65% occurring once. The CDR3 runs 15 residues. Trimming removed 0 bases from V and 4 bases from J, with 12 bases in between. The germline gives CDR1 LNHNV, CDR2 YYDKDF (reference sequence). Sequencing input: CD4+ T cells from blood, cultured in vitro. The receptor's source is a human donor who had recovered from COVID-19. The chain is built from TRBV15 and TRBJ1-2, with D tentatively TRBD1 (6 bases). The CDR3: CATSRDSQGSYGYTF. In DNA form, the CDR3 reads TGTGCCACCAGCAGAGATAGTCAGGGGAGCTATGGCTACACCTTC.